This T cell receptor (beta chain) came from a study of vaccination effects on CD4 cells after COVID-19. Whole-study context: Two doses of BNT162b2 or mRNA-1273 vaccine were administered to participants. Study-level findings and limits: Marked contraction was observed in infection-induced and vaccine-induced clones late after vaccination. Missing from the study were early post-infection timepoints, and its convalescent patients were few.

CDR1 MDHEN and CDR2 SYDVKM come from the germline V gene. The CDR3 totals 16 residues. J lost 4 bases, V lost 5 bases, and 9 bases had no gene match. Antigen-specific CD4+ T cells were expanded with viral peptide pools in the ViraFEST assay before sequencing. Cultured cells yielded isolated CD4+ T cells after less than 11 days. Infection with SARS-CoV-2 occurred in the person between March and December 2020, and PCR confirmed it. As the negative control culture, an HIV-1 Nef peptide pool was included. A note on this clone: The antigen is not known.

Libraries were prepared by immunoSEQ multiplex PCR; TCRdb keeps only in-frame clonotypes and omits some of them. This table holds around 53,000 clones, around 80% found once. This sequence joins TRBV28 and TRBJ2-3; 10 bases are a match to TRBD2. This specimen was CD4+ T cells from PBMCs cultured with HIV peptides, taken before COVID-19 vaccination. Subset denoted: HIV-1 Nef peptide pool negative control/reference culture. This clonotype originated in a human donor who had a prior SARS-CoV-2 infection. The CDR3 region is CASSPAGGPGADTQYF. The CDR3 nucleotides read TGTGCCAGCAGTCCAGCGGGAGGGCCTGGGGCAGATACGCAGTATTTT.